A single sample is the source of the 16 T cell receptor beta chains below, sequenced in a study of shared clonotypes between healthy human individuals. Some clones are missing from TCRdb's copy, which holds only in-frame ones; the method was immunoSEQ multiplex PCR. The sample lists approximately 2,200,000 clones, approximately 94% occurring once. CD45RO negativity and positive selection for CCR7 defined naive CD8 cells, a population that excluded terminally differentiated effector memory CD45RA+ cells. The sequenced sample was naive CD8+ T cells from PBMCs. The receptor source for this set is a man between 18 and 29 years old in good health. Some clones in this sample may be carry-over from other donors' samples.

The genes are TRBV11-2 and TRBJ1-2; TRBD1 is a possible D gene (6 bases). The CDR3 has 15 amino acids. The germline CDR1 and CDR2 sequences are SGHAT and FQNNGV. With 3 bases removed from V and 3 bases from J, the gap between germline ends came to 14 bases. In DNA, the CDR3 is TGTGCCAGCAGCTTCGGAAGGGGGTTGGACTATGGCTACACCTTC. This translates into CASSFGRGLDYGYTF.

The chain carries TRBV4-3 and TRBJ2-1, with 7 bases that match TRBD2. Germline CDR1 reads LGHNA; CDR2 reads YSLEER. This CDR3 region has 17 residues. With V trimmed by 1 base and J by 4 bases, 10 bases remained unmatched. DNA of the CDR3: TGCGCCAGCAGCCAAGGCTTTGGAGCGGGAAAGTACAATGAGCAGTTCTTC. It yields the protein CASSQGFGAGKYNEQFF.

About this clone itself: The sample has other DNA sequences that encode this CDR3 too. The chain carries TRBV28 and TRBJ1-5, with D possibly being TRBD1 (5 bases). The CDR3 runs to 13 residues. With 2 bases removed from V and 7 bases from J, the gap between germline ends came to 9 bases. CDR1 is MDHEN, CDR2 SYDVKM, per germline. In DNA, the CDR3 is TGTGCCAGCAGTTTAAGAGGGGTCCAGCCCCAGCATTTT. Translated, it gives CASSLRGVQPQHF.

The V call is TRBV28, the J call TRBJ2-5, with TRBD1 identical over 8 bases. There are 15 residues in the CDR3. Per the germline V gene, CDR1 is MDHEN and CDR2 is SYDVKM. With 5 bases clipped from V and 5 bases from J, the junction kept 10 bases outside the gene matches. In DNA form, the CDR3 reads TGTGCCAGCAGTCCGGGACAGGTCTTACGGGAGACCCAGTACTTC. Protein product: CASSPGQVLRETQYF.

The V call is TRBV30, the J call TRBJ2-1, with D perhaps matching TRBD2 (6 bases). The CDR3 has 13 amino acids. The germline V gene encodes CDR1 GTSNPN and CDR2 SVGIG (reference sequence). Trimming cost V 1 base and J 12 bases, with 16 bases left between them. CDR3 amino acids: CAWSGPPGGGQFF. As DNA, the CDR3 is TGTGCCTGGAGTGGCCCCCCCGGGGGTGGGCAGTTCTTC. Variable domain in full (rest from reference TRBV30 and TRBJ2-1): SQTIHQWPATLVQPVGSPLSLECTVEGTSNPNLYWYRQAAGRGLQLLFYSVGIGQISSEVPQNLSASRPQDRQFILSSKKLLLSDSGFYLCAWSGPPGGGQFFGPGTRLTVL.

The chain combines TRBV2 with TRBJ2-2; tentatively, D is TRBD1 or TRBD2 (5 bases each). Trimming took off 6 bases at V and 2 bases at J, with 19 bases between the two ends. Germline CDR1 is SNHLY and CDR2 is FYNNEI. The CDR3 has 17 residues. Here the CDR3 reads CASSEGFFVSNTGELFF. In DNA form, the CDR3 reads TGTGCCAGCAGCGAGGGGTTCTTCGTCAGTAACACCGGGGAGCTGTTTTTT.

J is TRBJ2-7 and V is TRBV6-1, with a possible D match to TRBD1 (5 bases). V dropped 0 bases and J dropped 3 bases, with 9 bases sitting between them. Germline values: CDR1 MNHNS, CDR2 SASEGT. The length of the CDR3 is 14 residues. DNA of the CDR3: TGTGCCAGCAGTGAAGCGTTACAGGTCTACGAGCAGTACTTC. It is translated as CASSEALQVYEQYF.

The table lists this clone with a count of one. The chain is built from TRBV6-5 and TRBJ2-7; 12 bases are a match to TRBD2. The CDR3 runs 15 residues. Per germline, CDR1 MNHEY and CDR2 SVGAGI. J was trimmed by 2 bases and V by 5 bases; bases with no gene match: 4. The CDR3 region has the DNA TGTGCCAGCAGTACGGGACTAGCGGGCGCCTACGAGCAGTACTTC. Its protein is CASSTGLAGAYEQYF.

In this sample, this clone turned up once. The chain is built from TRBV4-2 and TRBJ1-1; D uncertain. The CDR3 extends over 10 amino acids. From germline, CDR1 is LGHNA and CDR2 YNFKEQ. Trimming left V 9 bases short and J 3 bases short, with 5 bases between. DNA for the CDR3: TGTGCCAGGCGGGACACTGAAGCTTTCTTT. Translated, it gives CARRDTEAFF.

This chain links TRBV27 with TRBJ2-5; 7 bases are shared with TRBD1. Per the germline V gene, CDR1 is MNHEY and CDR2 is SMNVEV (reference sequence). The CDR3 runs 14 residues. After removal of 0 bases from V and 3 bases from J, the junction contained 1 base not matched to a gene. The CDR3 bases are TGTGCCAGCAGTTTATCCACAGGGGAAGAGACCCAGTACTTC. The encoded protein is CASSLSTGEETQYF.

V is TRBV4-3 and J is TRBJ2-7; tentative D call: TRBD1 (6 bases). Trimming cost V 2 bases and J 3 bases, with 17 bases left between them. CDR3 size: 16 residues. The germline V gene encodes CDR1 LGHNA and CDR2 YSLEER. The CDR3 here is CASSQSGVGRRYEQYF. In nucleotides, the CDR3 is TGCGCCAGCAGCCAATCAGGGGTAGGTCGCCGCTACGAGCAGTACTTC.

The chain joins TRBV4-1 to TRBJ2-5, with TRBD2 matching over 11 bases. This CDR3 has 18 amino acids. The germline V gene has CDR1 MGHRA and CDR2 YSYEKL. V was clipped by 1 base and J by 3 bases; unmatched bases: 10. CDR3 loop: CASSQGGRLAGLEETQYF. The DNA of the CDR3 is TGCGCCAGCAGCCAAGGAGGAAGACTAGCGGGATTGGAAGAGACCCAGTACTTC.

The rearrangement links TRBV27 to TRBJ2-5; D may be TRBD1 (5 bases). This CDR3 has 14 amino acids. CDR1 and CDR2 from the germline V gene are MNHEY and SMNVEV (reference sequence). V lost 5 bases and J 1 base, leaving 11 bases between the germline ends. For the CDR3, the DNA is TGTGCCAGCAGTGACAAAGACAGCCAAGAGACCCAGTACTTC. This codes for CASSDKDSQETQYF.

J is TRBJ1-3 and V is TRBV4-1; no clear D. V lost 0 bases to trimming and J lost 0 bases, with 9 bases between them. In germline, CDR1 is MGHRA, CDR2 YSYEKL. This CDR3 is built from 16 residues. CDR3 bases: TGCGCCAGCAGCCAAGATTCGGCATTCTCTGGAAACACCATATATTTT. Its translation is CASSQDSAFSGNTIYF.

The chain employs TRBV10-2 and TRBJ2-7; no reliable D call. From germline, CDR1 is WSHSY and CDR2 SAAADI. The CDR3 contains 13 residues. Between the trimmed V and J ends, which lost 4 bases and 5 bases, there was a span of 12 bases. CDR3 amino acids: CASSGWESNEQYF. The CDR3 DNA is TGCGCCAGCAGTGGGTGGGAATCCAACGAGCAGTACTTC.

As regards this clone: The same CDR3 arises from other DNA sequences in this sample as well. The J gene is TRBJ2-7, the V gene TRBV11-2; D not resolved. Trimming removed 3 bases from V and 1 base from J, with 4 bases in between. From germline, CDR1 is SGHAT and CDR2 FQNNGV. The CDR3 has 12 residues. CDR3: CASSFGSYEQYF. Written as DNA, the CDR3 is TGTGCCAGCAGCTTCGGTTCCTACGAGCAGTACTTC.